This T cell receptor beta chain was documented in a study of radiotherapy plus CTLA-4 blockade in lung cancer (dated by TCRdb to the late 2010s). Study-level background: Among the enrolled patients, about 20% had an objective response, and 31% reached disease control. Beyond this particular receptor, the publication reports: Increased serum interferon-beta after radiation, together with early dynamic changes in blood T cell clones, were reported to be the strongest predictors of response. After treatment with radiotherapy and ipilimumab, TCR clones that originated in tumors expanded in peripheral blood.

Preparation of the library involved the immunoSEQ multiplex PCR assay. This is the immuneACCESS table as TCRdb keeps it, with only in-frame sequences that have V and J called. A part of the clones is gone; compared with another copy, unresolved V genes explain less than half, and the rest is unexplained. The sample contains 55,000 to 65,000 clones, around 76% of them found a single time. The top ten clonotypes cover about 3% of the sample. V ends up 4 bases short and J 6 bases short, with an unmatched junction base count of 11. Including cysteine and phenylalanine, the CDR3 has 16 amino acids. The read is trimmed to its CDR3 DNA, 48 bases read in frame from base 1. CDR1 and CDR2 (LNHDA, SQIVND) derive from the germline V gene (reference sequence). As to this clone: What antigen it recognizes has not been identified. Per-base quality was not reported, and no clone a single base away is much larger than it.

Focal radiation therapy combined with CTLA-4 blockade (ipilimumab) was tested in patients with chemo-refractory metastatic non-small-cell lung cancer. Recombination joined TRBV19 with TRBJ1-5, with 8 bases in between that match TRBD1. Sample: peripheral blood, taken from a patient treated with radiotherapy plus ipilimumab. The source of this sequence is a human donor with non-small cell lung cancer who had a complete response to radiotherapy plus ipilimumab. The nucleotide sequence reads TGTGCCAGTAGTACACCAAGACAGGGGCTAATTCAGCCCCAGCATTTT. Its coded protein is CASSTPRQGLIQPQHF.